The T cell receptor (beta chain) under discussion was sequenced for a study of neurological immune-mediated disorders. Study-wide findings and caveats: Multiple sclerosis was found to have the least TCR clonal expansion, below healthy controls, and HTLV-1-associated myelopathy the most. The absence of any CDR3 amino acid sequence shared by expanded clones across subjects suggests that repertoires were private in all groups.

Ten or more counts support this clonotype. Its antigen is not known. By 5'RACE with 10-nucleotide random UMIs, the cDNA was made. Using its own MiXCR run on the 5' RACE reads, TCRdb lists one record per CDR3 protein. The profile shows approximately 44,000 distinct CDR3 sequences, over 4.5% of them singletons. V was cut by 6 bases and J by 0 bases, with 6 bases left in between. CDR1 is SGHTA and CDR2 is FQGNSA in the germline V gene. The CDR3 spans 14 residues. CD4+ or CD8+ T cells at a count of about a million served as input for the sorted libraries. This sequence joins TRBV7-2 and TRBJ1-6, with a tentative D call TRBD1 (6 bases). The TCR originated in a woman between 18 and 29 years old with multiple sclerosis. Sequenced: CD4+ T cells from blood. The CDR3 region has the DNA TGTGCCAGCAGACAGGGCTCCTATAATTCACCCCTCCACTTT. Protein sequence: CASRQGSYNSPLHF.